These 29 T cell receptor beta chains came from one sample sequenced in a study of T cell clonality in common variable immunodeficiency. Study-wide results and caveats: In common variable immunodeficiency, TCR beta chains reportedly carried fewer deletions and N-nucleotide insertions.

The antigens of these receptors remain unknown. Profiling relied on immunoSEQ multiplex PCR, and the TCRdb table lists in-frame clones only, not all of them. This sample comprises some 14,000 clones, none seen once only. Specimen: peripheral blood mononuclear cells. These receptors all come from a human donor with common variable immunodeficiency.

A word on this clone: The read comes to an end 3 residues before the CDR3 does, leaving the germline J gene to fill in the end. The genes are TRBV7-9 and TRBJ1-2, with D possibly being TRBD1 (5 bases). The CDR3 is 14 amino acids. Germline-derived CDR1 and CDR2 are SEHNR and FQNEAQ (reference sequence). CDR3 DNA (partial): TGTGCCAGCAGCTTAGAAATGTCAGGGAACGGC. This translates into CASSLEMSGNG. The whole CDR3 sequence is CASSLEMSGNGYTF.

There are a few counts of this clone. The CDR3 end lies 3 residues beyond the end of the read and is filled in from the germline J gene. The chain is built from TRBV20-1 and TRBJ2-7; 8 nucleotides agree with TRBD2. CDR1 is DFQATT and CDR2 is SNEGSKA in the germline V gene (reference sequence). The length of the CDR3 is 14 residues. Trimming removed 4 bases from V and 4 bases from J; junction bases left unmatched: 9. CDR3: CSAIRSGGRYEQYF. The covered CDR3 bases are TGCAGTGCTATACGAAGCGGGGGTAGGTACGAG.

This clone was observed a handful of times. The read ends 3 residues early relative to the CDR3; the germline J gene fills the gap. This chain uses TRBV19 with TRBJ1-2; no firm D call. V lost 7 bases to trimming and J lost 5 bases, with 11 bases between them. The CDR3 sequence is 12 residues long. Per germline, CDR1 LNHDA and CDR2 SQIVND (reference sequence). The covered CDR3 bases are TGTGCCAGTACAATAGGCGGGTATGGC. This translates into CASTIGGYG. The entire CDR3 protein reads CASTIGGYGYTF. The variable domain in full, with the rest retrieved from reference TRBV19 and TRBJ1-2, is DGGITQSPKYLFRKEGQNVTLSCEQNLNHDAMYWYRQDPGQGLRLIYYSQIVNDFQKGDIAEGYSVSREKKESFPLTVTSAQKNPTAFYLCASTIGGYGYTFGSGTRLTVV.

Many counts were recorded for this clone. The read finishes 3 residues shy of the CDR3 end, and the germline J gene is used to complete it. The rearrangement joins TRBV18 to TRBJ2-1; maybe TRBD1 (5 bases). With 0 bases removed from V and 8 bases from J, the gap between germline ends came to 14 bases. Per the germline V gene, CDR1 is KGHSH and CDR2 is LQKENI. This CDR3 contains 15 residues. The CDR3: CASSPPNRGGDEQFF. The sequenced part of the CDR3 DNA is TGTGCCAGCTCACCACCCAATAGGGGCGGCGATGAG.

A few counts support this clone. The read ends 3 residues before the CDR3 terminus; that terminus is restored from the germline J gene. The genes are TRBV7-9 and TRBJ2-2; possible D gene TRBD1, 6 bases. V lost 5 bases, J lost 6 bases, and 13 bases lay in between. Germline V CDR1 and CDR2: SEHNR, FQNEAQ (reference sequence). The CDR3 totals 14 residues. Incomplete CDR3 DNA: TGTGCCAGCAGCACACAGGGTTTAGCCGGGGAG. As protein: CASSTQGLAGE. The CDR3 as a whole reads CASSTQGLAGELFF.

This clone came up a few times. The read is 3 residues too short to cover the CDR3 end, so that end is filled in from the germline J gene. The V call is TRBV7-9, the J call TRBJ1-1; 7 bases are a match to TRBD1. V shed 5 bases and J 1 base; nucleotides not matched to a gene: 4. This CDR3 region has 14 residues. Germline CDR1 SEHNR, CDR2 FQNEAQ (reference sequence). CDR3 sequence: CASSPQGGNTEAFF. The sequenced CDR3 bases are TGTGCCAGCAGCCCGCAGGGGGGGAACACTGAA.

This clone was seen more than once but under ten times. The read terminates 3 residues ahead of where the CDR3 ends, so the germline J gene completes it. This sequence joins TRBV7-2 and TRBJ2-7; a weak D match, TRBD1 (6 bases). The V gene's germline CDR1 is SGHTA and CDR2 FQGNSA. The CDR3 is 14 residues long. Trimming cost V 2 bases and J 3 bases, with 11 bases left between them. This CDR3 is CASSLFVRGYEQYF. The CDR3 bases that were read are TGTGCCAGCAGCTTATTTGTCAGGGGCTACGAG.

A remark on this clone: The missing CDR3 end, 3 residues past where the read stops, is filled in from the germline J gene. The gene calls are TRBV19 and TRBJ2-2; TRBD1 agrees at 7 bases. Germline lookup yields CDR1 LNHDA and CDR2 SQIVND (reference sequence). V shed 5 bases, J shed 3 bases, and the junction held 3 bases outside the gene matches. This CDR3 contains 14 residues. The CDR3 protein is CASSWDSYTGELFF. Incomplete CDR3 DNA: TGTGCCAGTAGTTGGGACAGCTACACCGGGGAG.

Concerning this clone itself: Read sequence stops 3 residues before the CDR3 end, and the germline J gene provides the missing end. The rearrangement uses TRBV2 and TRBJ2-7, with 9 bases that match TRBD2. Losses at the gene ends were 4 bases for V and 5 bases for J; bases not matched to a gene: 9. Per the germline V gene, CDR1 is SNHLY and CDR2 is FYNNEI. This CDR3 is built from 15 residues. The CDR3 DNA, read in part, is TGTGCCAGCAGTGTAACTAGCGGGCGAGGGAACGAG. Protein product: CASSVTSGRGNE. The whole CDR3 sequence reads CASSVTSGRGNEQYF.

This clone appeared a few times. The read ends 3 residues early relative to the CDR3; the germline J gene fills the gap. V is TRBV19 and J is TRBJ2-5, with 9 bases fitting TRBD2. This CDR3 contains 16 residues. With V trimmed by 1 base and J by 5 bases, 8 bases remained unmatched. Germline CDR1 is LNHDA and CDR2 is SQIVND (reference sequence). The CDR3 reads CASSIAGAGGRETQYF. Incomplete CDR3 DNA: TGTGCCAGTAGTATAGCCGGAGCGGGGGGACGGGAGACC.

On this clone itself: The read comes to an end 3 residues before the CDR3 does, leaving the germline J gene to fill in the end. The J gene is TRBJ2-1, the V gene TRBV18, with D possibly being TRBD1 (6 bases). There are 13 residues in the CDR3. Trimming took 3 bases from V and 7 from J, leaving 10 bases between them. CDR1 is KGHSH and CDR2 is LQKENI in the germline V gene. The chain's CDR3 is CASSPRGLNEQFF. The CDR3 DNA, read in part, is TGTGCCAGCTCACCTAGGGGGTTAAATGAG. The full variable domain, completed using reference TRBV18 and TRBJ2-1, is NAGVMQNPRHLVRRRGQEARLRCSPMKGHSHVYWYRQLPEEGLKFMVYLQKENIIDESGMPKERFSAEFPKEGPSILRIQQVVRGDSAAYFCASSPRGLNEQFFGPGTRLTVL.

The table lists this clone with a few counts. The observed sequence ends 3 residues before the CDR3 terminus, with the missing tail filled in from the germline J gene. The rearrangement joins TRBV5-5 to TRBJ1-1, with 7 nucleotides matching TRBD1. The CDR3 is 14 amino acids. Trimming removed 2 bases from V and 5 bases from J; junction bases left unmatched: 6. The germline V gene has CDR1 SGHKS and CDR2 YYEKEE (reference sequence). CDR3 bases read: TGTGCCAGCAGCTTCCCAGGGGGAGGGACTGAA. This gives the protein CASSFPGGGTE. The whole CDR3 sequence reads CASSFPGGGTEAFF.

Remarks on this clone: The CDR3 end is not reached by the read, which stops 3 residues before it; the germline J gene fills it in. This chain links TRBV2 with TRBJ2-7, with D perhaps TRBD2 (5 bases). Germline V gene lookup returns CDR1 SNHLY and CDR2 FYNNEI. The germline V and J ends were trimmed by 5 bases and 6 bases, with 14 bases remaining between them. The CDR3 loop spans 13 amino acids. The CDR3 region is CASSLSRGGEQYF. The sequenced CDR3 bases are TGTGCCAGCAGTTTGAGTCGGGGTGGCGAG.

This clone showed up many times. CDR3 bases read: TGTGCCAGCTCACCAGGTGGTAGTCTCTCGGTCGAG. This sequence encodes CASSPGGSLSVE. The CDR3 in its entirety is CASSPGGSLSVEQYF. The chain joins TRBV18 to TRBJ2-7; no reliable D call. The read gets to within 3 residues of the CDR3 end, and the germline J gene fills in the rest. The V gene lost 2 bases and the J gene lost 6 bases, with 17 bases spanning the gap. The CDR3 spans 15 residues. Germline-derived CDR1 and CDR2 are KGHSH and LQKENI.

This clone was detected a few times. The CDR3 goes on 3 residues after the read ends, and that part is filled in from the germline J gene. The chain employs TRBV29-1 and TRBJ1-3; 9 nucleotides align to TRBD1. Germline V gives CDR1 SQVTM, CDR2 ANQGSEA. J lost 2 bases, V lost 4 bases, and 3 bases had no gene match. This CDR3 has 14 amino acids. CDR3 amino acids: CSVVQGATGNTIYF. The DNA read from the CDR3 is TGCAGCGTTGTACAGGGGGCTACTGGAAACACC. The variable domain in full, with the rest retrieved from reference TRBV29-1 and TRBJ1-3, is SAVISQKPSRDICQRGTSLTIQCQVDSQVTMMFWYRQQPGQSLTLIATANQGSEATYESGFVIDKFPISRPNLTFSTLTVSNMSPEDSSIYLCSVVQGATGNTIYFGEGSWLTVV.

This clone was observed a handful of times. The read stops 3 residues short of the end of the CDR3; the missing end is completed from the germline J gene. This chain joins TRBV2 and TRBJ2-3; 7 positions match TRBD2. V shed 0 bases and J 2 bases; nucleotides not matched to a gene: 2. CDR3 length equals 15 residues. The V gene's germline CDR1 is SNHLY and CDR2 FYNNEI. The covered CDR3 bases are TGTGCCAGCAGTGAAGCGGGAGGGGTCACAGATACG. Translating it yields CASSEAGGVTDT. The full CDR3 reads CASSEAGGVTDTQYF.

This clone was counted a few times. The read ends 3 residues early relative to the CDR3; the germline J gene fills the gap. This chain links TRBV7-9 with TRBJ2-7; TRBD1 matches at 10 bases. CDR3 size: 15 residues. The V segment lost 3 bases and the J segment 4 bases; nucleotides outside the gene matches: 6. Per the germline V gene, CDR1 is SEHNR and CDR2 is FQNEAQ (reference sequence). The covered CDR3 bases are TGTGCCAGCAGCTTCCTCCGGGACAGGGGATACGAG. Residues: CASSFLRDRGYE. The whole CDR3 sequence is CASSFLRDRGYEQYF.

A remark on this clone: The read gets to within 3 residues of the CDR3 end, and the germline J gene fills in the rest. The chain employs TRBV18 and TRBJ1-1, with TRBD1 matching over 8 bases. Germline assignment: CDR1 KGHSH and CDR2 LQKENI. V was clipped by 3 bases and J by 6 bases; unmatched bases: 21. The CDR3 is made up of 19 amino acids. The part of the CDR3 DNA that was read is TGTGCCAGCTCACCGCTCGCCACGGGAACAGGGGGGCAAAATGCTGAA. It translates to CASSPLATGTGGQNAE. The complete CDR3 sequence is CASSPLATGTGGQNAEAFF.

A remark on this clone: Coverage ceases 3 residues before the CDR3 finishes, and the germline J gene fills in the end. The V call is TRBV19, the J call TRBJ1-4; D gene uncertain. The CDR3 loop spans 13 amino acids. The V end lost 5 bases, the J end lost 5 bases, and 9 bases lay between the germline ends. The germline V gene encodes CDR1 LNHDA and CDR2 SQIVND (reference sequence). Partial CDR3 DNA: TGTGCCAGTAGTGTTAACAGAAATGAAAAA. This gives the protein CASSVNRNEK. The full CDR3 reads CASSVNRNEKLFF.

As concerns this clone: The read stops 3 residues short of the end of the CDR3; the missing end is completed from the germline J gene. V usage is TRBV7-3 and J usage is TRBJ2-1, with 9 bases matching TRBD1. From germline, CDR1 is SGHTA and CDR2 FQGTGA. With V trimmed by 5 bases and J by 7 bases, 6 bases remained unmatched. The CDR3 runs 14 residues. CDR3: CASSKQGASNEQFF. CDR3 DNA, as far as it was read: TGTGCCAGCAGCAAACAGGGGGCTTCTAATGAG.

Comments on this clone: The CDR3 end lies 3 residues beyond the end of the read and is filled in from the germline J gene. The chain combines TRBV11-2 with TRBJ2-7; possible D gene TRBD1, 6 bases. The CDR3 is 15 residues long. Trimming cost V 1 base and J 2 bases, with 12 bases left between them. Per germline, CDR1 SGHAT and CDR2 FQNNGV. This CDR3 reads CASSLVADRTYEQYF. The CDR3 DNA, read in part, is TGTGCCAGCAGCTTAGTGGCGGACAGAACCTACGAG.

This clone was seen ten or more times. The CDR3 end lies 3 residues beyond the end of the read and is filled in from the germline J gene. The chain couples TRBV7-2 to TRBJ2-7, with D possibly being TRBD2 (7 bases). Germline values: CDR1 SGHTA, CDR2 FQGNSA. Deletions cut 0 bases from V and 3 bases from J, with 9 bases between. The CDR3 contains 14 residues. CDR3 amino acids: CASSLAGGLYEQYF. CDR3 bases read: TGTGCCAGCAGCTTAGCGGGGGGGCTCTACGAG.

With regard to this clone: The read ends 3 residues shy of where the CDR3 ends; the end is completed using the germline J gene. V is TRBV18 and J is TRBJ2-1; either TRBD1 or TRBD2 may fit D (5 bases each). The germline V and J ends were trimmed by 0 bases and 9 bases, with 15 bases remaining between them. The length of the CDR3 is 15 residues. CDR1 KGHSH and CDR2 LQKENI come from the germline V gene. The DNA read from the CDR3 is TGTGCCAGCTCACCACCGTCGAGGGGATATGGTGAG. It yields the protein CASSPPSRGYGE. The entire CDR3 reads CASSPPSRGYGEQFF.

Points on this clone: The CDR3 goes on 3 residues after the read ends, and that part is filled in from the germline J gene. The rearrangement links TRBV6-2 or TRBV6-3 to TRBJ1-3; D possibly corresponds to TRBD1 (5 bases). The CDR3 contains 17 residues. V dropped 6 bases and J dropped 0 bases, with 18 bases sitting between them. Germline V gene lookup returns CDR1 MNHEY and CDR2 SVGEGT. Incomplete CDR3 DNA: TGTGCCAGCAGACCCATTAGAGGGGCGAGCTCTGGAAACACC. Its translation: CASRPIRGASSGNT. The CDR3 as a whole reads CASRPIRGASSGNTIYF.

The sequenced part of the CDR3 DNA is TGTGCCAGCAGCGCCGGACAGGATAGGTATCAGCCC. It codes for CASSAGQDRYQP. The full CDR3 protein reads CASSAGQDRYQPQHF. The V and J genes are TRBV7-9 and TRBJ1-5, with 7 bases fitting TRBD1. Coverage ceases 3 residues before the CDR3 finishes, and the germline J gene fills in the end. Per the germline V gene, CDR1 is SEHNR and CDR2 is FQNEAQ (reference sequence). The CDR3 length is 15 residues. Trimming at V came to 5 bases and at J to 5 bases, leaving 9 bases not matched to a gene.

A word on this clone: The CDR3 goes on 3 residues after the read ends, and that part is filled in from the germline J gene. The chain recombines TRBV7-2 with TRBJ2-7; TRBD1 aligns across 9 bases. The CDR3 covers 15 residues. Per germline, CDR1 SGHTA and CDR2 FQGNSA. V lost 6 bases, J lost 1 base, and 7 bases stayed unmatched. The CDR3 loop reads CASSKTQGASYEQYF. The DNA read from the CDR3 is TGTGCCAGCAGTAAAACACAGGGGGCGTCCTACGAG. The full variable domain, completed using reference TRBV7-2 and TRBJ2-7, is GAGVSQSPSNKVTEKGKDVELRCDPISGHTALYWYRQSLGQGLEFLIYFQGNSAPDKSGLPSDRFSAERTGGSVSTLTIQRTQQEDSAVYLCASSKTQGASYEQYFGPGTRLTVT.

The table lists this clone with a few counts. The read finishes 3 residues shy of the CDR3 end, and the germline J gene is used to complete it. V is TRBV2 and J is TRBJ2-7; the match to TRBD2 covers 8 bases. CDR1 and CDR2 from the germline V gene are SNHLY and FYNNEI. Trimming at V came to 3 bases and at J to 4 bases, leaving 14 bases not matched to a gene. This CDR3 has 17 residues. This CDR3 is CASSDKGGIAGFYEQYF. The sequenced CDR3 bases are TGTGCCAGCAGTGATAAGGGAGGAATAGCGGGATTTTACGAG.

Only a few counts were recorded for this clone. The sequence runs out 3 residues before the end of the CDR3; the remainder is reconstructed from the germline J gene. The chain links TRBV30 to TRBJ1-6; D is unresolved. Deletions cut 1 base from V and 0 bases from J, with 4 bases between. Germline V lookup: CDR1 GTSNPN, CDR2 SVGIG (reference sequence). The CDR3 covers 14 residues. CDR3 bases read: TGTGCCTGGAGTGATAGCTCCTATAATTCACCC. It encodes CAWSDSSYNSP. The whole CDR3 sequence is CAWSDSSYNSPLHF.

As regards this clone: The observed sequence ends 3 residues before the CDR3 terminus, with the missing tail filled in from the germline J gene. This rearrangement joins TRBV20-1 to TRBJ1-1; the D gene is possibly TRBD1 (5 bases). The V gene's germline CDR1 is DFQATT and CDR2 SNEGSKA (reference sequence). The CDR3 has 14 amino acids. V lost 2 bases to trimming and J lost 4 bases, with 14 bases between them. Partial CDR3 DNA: TGCAGTGCTAGAACGGGTCCAAGGGGCACTGAA. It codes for CSARTGPRGTE. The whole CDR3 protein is CSARTGPRGTEAFF.